Following are 4 T cell receptor beta chains from one sample sequenced in a study of CD8 T cells in Susac syndrome. The RNA input was roughly 0.45 to 1 ug, and it was reverse transcribed with random hexamers. Each CDR3 protein gets one entry after TCRdb re-called the immunoSEQ multiplex PCR reads with MiXCR. The table has some 160,000 distinct CDR3 sequences, approximately 95% seen once. The sequenced material came from CD8+ T cells from PBMCs. The receptors come from a human donor with multiple sclerosis.

This CDR3 reads CATSDSGVEDTQYF. DNA for the CDR3: TGTGCCACCAGTGACTCAGGGGTGGAAGATACGCAGTATTTT. The chain recombines TRBV24-1 with TRBJ2-3, with a tentative D call TRBD1 (6 bases). The CDR3 is 14 amino acids. Trimming shortened V by 4 bases and J by 5 bases, and 12 bases separated the two germline ends. In germline, CDR1 is KGHDR, CDR2 SFDVKD.

The V gene is TRBV12-3 or TRBV12-4, the J gene TRBJ2-1; a weak D match, TRBD2 (5 bases). Trimming took 4 bases from V and 6 from J, leaving 10 bases between them. This CDR3 region has 13 residues. CDR3: CASSYRTFNEQFF. For the CDR3, the DNA is TGTGCCAGCAGTTACCGGACTTTCAATGAGCAGTTCTTC.

The gene calls are TRBV19 and TRBJ2-1; the D is unclear. Looked up from germline, CDR1 is LNHDA and CDR2 is SQIVND (reference sequence). The ends were cut back, 6 bases at V and 9 bases at J, with 9 bases in the middle. The CDR3 extends over 11 amino acids. CDR3 region: CASRALGEQFF. In nucleotides, the CDR3 is TGTGCCAGTAGGGCTTTAGGTGAGCAGTTCTTC.

The chain is built from TRBV19 and TRBJ1-5; tentatively, D is TRBD1 (5 bases). Germline values: CDR1 LNHDA, CDR2 SQIVND (reference sequence). Trimming left V 2 bases short and J 2 bases short, with 13 bases between. The CDR3 extends over 16 amino acids. CDR3 residues: CASSIWGTTGNQPQHF. The CDR3 nucleotides read TGTGCCAGTAGTATATGGGGAACGACAGGCAATCAGCCCCAGCATTTT.